This T cell receptor beta chain was obtained from a study of beta chain features in type 1 diabetes. This clone showed up just a few times. The CDR3 has 14 amino acids. V was pared by 5 bases and J by 3 bases, with 10 bases between. Germline CDR1 is SEHNR and CDR2 is FQNEAQ (reference sequence). All of the isolated RNA was reverse transcribed, so expressed TCRB transcripts were sequenced. TCRdb's copy holds only in-frame clones and misses some; the assay was immunoSEQ multiplex PCR. The table shows more than 150,000 clones, with about 13% occurring only once. The chain recombines TRBV7-9 with TRBJ1-4, with unresolved D. This sequence originates from a woman under 30 in good health. Input material: central memory CD4+ T cells from blood. CDR3 amino acids: CASSRGLSNEKLFF. The DNA for the CDR3 is TGTGCCAGCAGCCGAGGGTTGTCTAATGAAAAACTGTTTTTT.